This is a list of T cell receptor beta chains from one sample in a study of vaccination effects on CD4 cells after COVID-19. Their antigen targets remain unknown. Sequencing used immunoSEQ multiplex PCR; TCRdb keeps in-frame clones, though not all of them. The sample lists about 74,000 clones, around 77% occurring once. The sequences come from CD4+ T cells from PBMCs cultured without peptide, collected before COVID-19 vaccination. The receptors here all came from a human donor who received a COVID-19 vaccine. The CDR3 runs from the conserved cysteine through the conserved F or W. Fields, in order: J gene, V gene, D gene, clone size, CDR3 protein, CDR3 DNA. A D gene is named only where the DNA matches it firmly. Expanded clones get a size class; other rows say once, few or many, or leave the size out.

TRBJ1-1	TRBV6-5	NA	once	CASSLKPQASSLGAFF	TGTGCCAGCAGTTTGAAACCACAGGCCTCGTCGCTGGGAGCTTTCTTT
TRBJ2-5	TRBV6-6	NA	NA	CASSYGTHQETQYF	TGTGCCAGCAGTTACGGGACCCACCAAGAGACCCAGTACTTC
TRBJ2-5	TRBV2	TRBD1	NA	CASRATGMVGETQYF	TGTGCCAGCAGGGCGACAGGGATGGTTGGAGAGACCCAGTACTTC
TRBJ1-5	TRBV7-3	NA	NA	CASSLSTNQPQHF	TGTGCCAGCAGCTTATCTACTAATCAGCCCCAGCATTTT
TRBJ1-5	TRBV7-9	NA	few	CASAVSNQPQHF	TGTGCCAGCGCCGTTAGCAATCAGCCCCAGCATTTT
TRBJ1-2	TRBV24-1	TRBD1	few	CATSATTGTGDGYTF	TGTGCCACCAGTGCTACCACCGGGACAGGGGATGGCTACACCTTC
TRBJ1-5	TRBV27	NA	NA	CASSLWGARYNQPQHF	TGTGCCAGCAGTTTATGGGGGGCGAGGTACAATCAGCCCCAGCATTTT
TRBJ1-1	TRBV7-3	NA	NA	CASETDLNTEAFF	TGTGCCAGCGAAACAGACCTGAACACTGAAGCTTTCTTT
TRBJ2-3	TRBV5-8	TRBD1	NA	CASPNRGPTDTQYF	TGTGCCAGCCCCAACAGGGGGCCCACAGATACGCAGTATTTT
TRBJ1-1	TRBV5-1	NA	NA	CASSPDLGTEAFF	TGCGCCAGCAGCCCCGACCTAGGGACTGAAGCTTTCTTT
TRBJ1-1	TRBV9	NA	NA	CASSADPGHTEAFF	TGTGCCAGCAGCGCAGACCCCGGGCACACTGAAGCTTTCTTT
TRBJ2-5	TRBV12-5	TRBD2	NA	CASGSLSAGETQYF	TGTGCTAGTGGTTCTCTCTCAGCGGGGGAGACCCAGTACTTC
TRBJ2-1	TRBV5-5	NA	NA	CASSRAGSNEQFF	TGTGCCAGCAGCCGGGCGGGCTCCAATGAGCAGTTCTTC
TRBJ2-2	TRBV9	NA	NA	CASSVVAQVGELFF	TGTGCCAGCAGCGTAGTGGCTCAGGTCGGGGAGCTGTTTTTT
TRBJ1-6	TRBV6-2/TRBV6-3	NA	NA	CASSPRMGANSPLHF	TGTGCCAGCAGCCCTCGGATGGGGGCGAATTCACCCCTCCACTTT
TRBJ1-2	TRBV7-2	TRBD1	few	CASSPRSGTGNYGYTF	TGTGCCAGCAGCCCGAGGTCTGGGACAGGGAACTATGGCTACACCTTC
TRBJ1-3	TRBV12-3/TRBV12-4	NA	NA	CASSLSGNTIYF	TGTGCCAGCAGTCTATCTGGAAACACCATATATTTT
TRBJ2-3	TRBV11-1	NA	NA	CASSEGDRIPTDTQYF	TGTGCCAGCAGCGAAGGCGACAGGATCCCCACAGATACGCAGTATTTT
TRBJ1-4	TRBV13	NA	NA	CASSLGRPGLLLGKLFF	TGTGCCAGCAGCTTAGGGCGGCCGGGACTCCTTTTGGGGAAACTGTTTTTT
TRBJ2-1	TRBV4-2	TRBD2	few	CASSQEERGLYNEQFF	TGTGCCAGCAGCCAAGAGGAGCGGGGGTTGTACAATGAGCAGTTCTTC
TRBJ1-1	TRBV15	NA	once	CAIPQGTEAFF	TGTGCCATACCCCAGGGAACTGAAGCTTTCTTT
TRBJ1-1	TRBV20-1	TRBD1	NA	CSASKDRMAEAFF	TGCAGTGCTAGTAAGGACAGGATGGCTGAAGCTTTCTTT
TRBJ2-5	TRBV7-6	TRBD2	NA	CASSLGSGGAQETQYF	TGTGCCAGCAGCTTAGGTAGCGGGGGGGCCCAAGAGACCCAGTACTTC
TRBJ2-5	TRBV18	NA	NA	CASSPTGPETQYF	TGTGCCAGCTCACCGACAGGACCCGAGACCCAGTACTTC
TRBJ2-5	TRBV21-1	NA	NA	CASSKRRTGGRETQYF	TGTGCCAGCAGCAAACGGAGGACAGGGGGCAGAGAGACCCAGTACTTC
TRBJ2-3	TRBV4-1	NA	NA	CASSQQLGDTQYF	TGCGCCAGCAGCCAGCAACTAGGGGATACGCAGTATTTT
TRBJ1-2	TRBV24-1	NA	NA	CATSDGTVEGYTF	TGTGCCACCAGTGATGGGACGGTCGAAGGCTACACCTTC
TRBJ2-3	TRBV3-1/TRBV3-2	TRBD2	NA	CASSQIAGGLGTQYF	TGTGCCAGCAGCCAAATAGCGGGGGGGCTGGGTACGCAGTATTTT
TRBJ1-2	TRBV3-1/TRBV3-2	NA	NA	CASSPPGRTTINYGYTF	TGTGCCAGCAGCCCCCCGGGACGGACGACCATTAACTATGGCTACACCTTC
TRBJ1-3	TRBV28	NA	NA	CASSLGGASGNTIYF	TGTGCCAGCAGTTTAGGCGGCGCCTCTGGAAACACCATATATTTT
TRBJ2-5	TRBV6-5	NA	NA	CASSFYQETQYF	TGTGCCAGCAGTTTCTACCAAGAGACCCAGTACTTC
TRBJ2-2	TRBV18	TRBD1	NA	CASSSGQGGTGELFF	TGTGCCAGCTCATCGGGACAGGGTGGCACCGGGGAGCTGTTTTTT
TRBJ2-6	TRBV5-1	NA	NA	CASREGVASGANVLTF	TGCGCCAGCAGGGAAGGGGTCGCCTCTGGGGCCAACGTCCTGACTTTC
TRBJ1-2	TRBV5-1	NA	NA	CASSLVQANYGYTF	TGCGCCAGCAGCTTGGTACAGGCTAACTATGGCTACACCTTC
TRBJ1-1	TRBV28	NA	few	CASSAVGNTEAFF	TGTGCCAGCAGTGCAGTCGGAAACACTGAAGCTTTCTTT
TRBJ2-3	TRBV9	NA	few	CASSHPGRRPDTQYF	TGTGCCAGCAGTCATCCGGGACGCCGACCGGATACGCAGTATTTT
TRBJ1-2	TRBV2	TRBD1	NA	CATASLFSRQGSGYTF	TGTGCCACTGCTTCCCTTTTTTCGAGACAGGGAAGTGGCTACACCTTC
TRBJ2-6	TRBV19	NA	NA	CASSKGLGGLNTGANVLTF	TGTGCCAGTAGTAAGGGCCTGGGGGGGCTAAATACTGGGGCCAACGTCCTGACTTTC
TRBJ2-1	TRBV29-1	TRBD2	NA	CSATLLAGGRDEQFF	TGCAGCGCGACTCTACTAGCGGGGGGGCGGGATGAGCAGTTCTTC
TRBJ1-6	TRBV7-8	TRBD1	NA	CASSLSRQGWSPLHF	TGTGCCAGCAGCTTATCCAGACAGGGTTGGTCACCCCTCCACTTT
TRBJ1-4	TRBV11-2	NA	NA	CASSFLSFGEKLFF	TGTGCCAGCAGCTTTCTTAGTTTCGGTGAAAAACTGTTTTTT
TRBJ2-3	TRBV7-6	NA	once	CASSPLGPGTADTQYF	TGTGCCAGCAGCCCCTTAGGGCCCGGGACCGCAGATACGCAGTATTTT
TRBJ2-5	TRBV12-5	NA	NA	CASAPRLEGETQYF	TGTGCTAGTGCCCCCCGACTGGAGGGAGAGACCCAGTACTTC
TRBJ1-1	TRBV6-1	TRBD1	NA	CASSDPGQVNTEAFF	TGTGCCAGCAGTGACCCGGGACAGGTCAACACTGAAGCTTTCTTT
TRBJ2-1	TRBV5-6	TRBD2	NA	CASSRGSGRSYNEQFF	TGTGCCAGCAGCCGGGGTAGCGGGCGTTCCTACAATGAGCAGTTCTTC
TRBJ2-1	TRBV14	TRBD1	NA	CASSQTGTVNNEQFF	TGTGCCAGCAGCCAAACCGGGACAGTTAACAATGAGCAGTTCTTC
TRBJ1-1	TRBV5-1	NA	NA	CASSFSTDTEAFF	TGCGCCAGCAGCTTTTCGACAGACACTGAAGCTTTCTTT
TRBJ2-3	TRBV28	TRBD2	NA	CASRLAGGDTQYF	TGTGCCAGCAGACTAGCGGGGGGGGATACGCAGTATTTT
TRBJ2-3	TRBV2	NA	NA	CASSERGAEDTQYF	TGTGCCAGCAGTGAAAGGGGGGCTGAAGATACGCAGTATTTT
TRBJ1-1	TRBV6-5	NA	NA	CASNSDTGTEAFF	TGTGCCAGCAATTCCGACACTGGCACTGAAGCTTTCTTT
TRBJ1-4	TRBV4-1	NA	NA	CASSQNTGSLREKLFF	TGCGCCAGCAGCCAAAATACAGGGAGCCTTAGGGAAAAACTGTTTTTT
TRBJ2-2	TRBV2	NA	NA	CASSGVPTGELFF	TGTGCCAGCAGCGGGGTCCCCACCGGGGAGCTGTTTTTT
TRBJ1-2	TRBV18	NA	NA	CASSRQDANYGYTF	TGTGCCAGCTCCCGACAAGATGCTAACTATGGCTACACCTTC
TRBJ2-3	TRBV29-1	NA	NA	CSVERRAGATSTDTQYF	TGCAGCGTTGAACGTAGGGCAGGGGCTACTAGCACAGATACGCAGTATTTT
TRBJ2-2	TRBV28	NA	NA	CASSSTGPGEGDFSGELFF	TGTGCCAGCAGTTCCACGGGACCGGGAGAGGGGGATTTCTCCGGGGAGCTGTTTTTT
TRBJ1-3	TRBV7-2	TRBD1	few	CASSLTPGGYTIYF	TGTGCCAGCAGCCTCACCCCAGGGGGATACACCATATATTTT
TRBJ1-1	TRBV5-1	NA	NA	CASTGPGVSDTEAFF	TGCGCCAGCACGGGTCCGGGGGTCAGTGACACTGAAGCTTTCTTT